One and the same sample provided the 29 T cell receptor beta chains below, sequenced in a study of beta chain features in type 1 diabetes. Expressed TCRB transcripts were sequenced after all isolated RNA was converted to cDNA. Sequenced by immunoSEQ multiplex PCR; TCRdb stores in-frame clones only, minus some. The sample consists of 450,000 to 550,000 clones, roughly 31% of them appearing once. Sequencing used naive CD4+ T cells from blood. These receptors were taken from a man younger than 30 in good health.

The rearrangement links TRBV5-4 to TRBJ2-4; 8 bases match TRBD2. Per germline, CDR1 SGHNT and CDR2 YYREEE (reference sequence). This CDR3 is built from 17 residues. V was clipped by 4 bases and J by 6 bases; unmatched bases: 15. The CDR3 DNA sequence: TGTGCCAGCAGCCTCGTCGGGGGTAGCGGGACGGGAAACATTCAGTACTTC. Encoded protein: CASSLVGGSGTGNIQYF.

Only a few counts were recorded for this clone. The genes are TRBV19 and TRBJ2-1; D is unresolved. In germline, CDR1 is LNHDA, CDR2 SQIVND (reference sequence). The CDR3 loop spans 14 amino acids. V lost 4 bases and J lost 0, with 7 bases in between. The CDR3 spells CASSKTSSYNEQFF. CDR3 DNA: TGTGCCAGTAGTAAAACTTCCTCCTACAATGAGCAGTTCTTC.

This clone showed up just a few times. The CDR3 bases are TGTGCCAGCAGCCGGGGACATGCCGGGGAGCTGTTTTTT. Translating it yields CASSRGHAGELFF. The chain has TRBV7-2 and TRBJ2-2, with D possibly being TRBD1 (6 bases). The length of the CDR3 is 13 residues. V was trimmed by 5 bases and J by 6 bases, leaving 10 bases between them. Germline CDR1 is SGHTA and CDR2 is FQGNSA.

This chain links TRBV5-4 with TRBJ2-4; no clear D. Looked up from germline, CDR1 is SGHNT and CDR2 is YYREEE (reference sequence). The CDR3 spans 14 residues. V was cut by 0 bases and J by 5 bases, with 9 bases left in between. The CDR3 bases are TGTGCCAGCAGCTTGGCCTTGGCAGAAAACATTCAGTACTTC. Translation gives CASSLALAENIQYF.

The gene calls are TRBV27 and TRBJ1-1, with 8 bases that match TRBD1. The germline gives CDR1 MNHEY, CDR2 SMNVEV (reference sequence). Trimming at V came to 7 bases and at J to 3 bases, leaving 13 bases not matched to a gene. The CDR3 has 16 residues. CDR3 in amino acids: CASISLGRGQDTEAFF. The CDR3 region has the DNA TGTGCCAGCATCTCCCTCGGCAGGGGGCAGGACACTGAAGCTTTCTTT.

The V call is TRBV30, the J call TRBJ2-1; 12 bases align to TRBD2. CDR1 is GTSNPN, CDR2 SVGIG, per germline (reference sequence). V lost 5 bases to trimming and J lost 1 base; unmatched junction nucleotides: 12. There are 18 residues in the CDR3. CDR3 residues: CAWDQSRTSGESYNEQFF. The CDR3 nucleotides are TGTGCCTGGGACCAATCCCGGACTAGCGGGGAATCCTACAATGAGCAGTTCTTC.

The rearrangement joins TRBV11-2 to TRBJ1-1; D uncertain. CDR1 is SGHAT and CDR2 is FQNNGV in the germline V gene. The CDR3 has 15 residues. V was pared by 4 bases and J by 1 base, with 13 bases between. The CDR3 bases are TGTGCCAGCAGCTCAAAACGGACGGGGAACACTGAAGCTTTCTTT. As protein: CASSSKRTGNTEAFF.

J is TRBJ2-7 and V is TRBV19, with TRBD1 as a possible D gene (6 bases). The germline V and J ends were trimmed by 10 bases and 7 bases, with 23 bases remaining between them. CDR3 length: 14 amino acids. Germline V gene data show CDR1 as LNHDA and CDR2 as SQIVND (reference sequence). CDR3 nucleotides: TGTGCCACCAGGGGCGGTTTTGACCTTAGTGAGCAGTACTTC. As protein: CATRGGFDLSEQYF.

The chain is built from TRBV5-4 and TRBJ2-1, with 9 bases fitting TRBD1. The CDR3 consists of 16 residues. Looked up from germline, CDR1 is SGHNT and CDR2 is YYREEE (reference sequence). J gave up 6 bases and V 4 bases, and 11 bases lay outside the gene matches. This chain's CDR3 is CASSPDGDRASNEQFF. CDR3 DNA sequence: TGTGCCAGCAGCCCTGACGGGGACAGGGCCTCCAATGAGCAGTTCTTC.

This clone has a handful of counts. The CDR3, as DNA: TGTGCCACCAGCAGAACGGACAGGGTCGGGGACGAGCAGTACTTC. It specifies CATSRTDRVGDEQYF. The chain couples TRBV15 to TRBJ2-7; 8 bases line up with TRBD1. The CDR3 is made up of 15 amino acids. The junction had 8 bases not matched to a gene; V was cut back by 2 bases and J by 5 bases. Germline V gives CDR1 LNHNV, CDR2 YYDKDF (reference sequence).

The sample holds a few counts of this clone. This sequence joins TRBV10-3 and TRBJ1-2; D unresolved. The CDR3 spans 15 residues. V gave up 0 bases and J gave up 2 bases, with 10 bases separating them. From germline, CDR1 is ENHRY and CDR2 SYGVKD. The CDR3 here is CAISESVEGNYGYTF. The CDR3 DNA follows: TGTGCCATCAGTGAGTCTGTTGAGGGAAACTATGGCTACACCTTC.

The chain has TRBV4-2 and TRBJ2-3, with TRBD2 identical over 10 bases. Germline lookup yields CDR1 LGHNA and CDR2 YNFKEQ. Trimming cost V 1 base and J 2 bases; bases outside gene matches: 9. The CDR3 has 18 residues. The DNA for the CDR3 is TGTGCCAGCAGCCAAGGGGAACCTAGCGGGGGCCCCACAGATACGCAGTATTTT. This encodes CASSQGEPSGGPTDTQYF.

This clone was detected a few times. V usage is TRBV28 and J usage is TRBJ2-1; tentatively, D is TRBD2 (5 bases). There are 15 residues in the CDR3. V gave up 6 bases and J gave up 4 bases, with 16 bases separating them. Germline V gene lookup returns CDR1 MDHEN and CDR2 SYDVKM. CDR3 in amino acids: CASSVTGAGYNEQFF. In nucleotides, the CDR3 is TGTGCCAGCAGCGTAACGGGCGCGGGTTACAATGAGCAGTTCTTC.

In this sample, this clone turned up once. CDR3 protein: CASSLRDSGANVLTF. The CDR3 DNA reads as TGTGCCAGCTCACTAAGGGACTCTGGGGCCAACGTCCTGACTTTC. V is TRBV18 and J is TRBJ2-6; D not certain. Germline V gene sequence: CDR1 KGHSH, CDR2 LQKENI. V lost 4 bases and J 0 bases, leaving 7 bases between the germline ends. The CDR3 consists of 15 residues. The entire variable domain, with the rest obtained from reference TRBV18 and TRBJ2-6, is as follows: NAGVMQNPRHLVRRRGQEARLRCSPMKGHSHVYWYRQLPEEGLKFMVYLQKENIIDESGMPKERFSAEFPKEGPSILRIQQVVRGDSAAYFCASSLRDSGANVLTFGAGSRLTVL.

The chain has TRBV5-6 and TRBJ2-7; 10 nucleotides align to TRBD2. With 2 bases clipped from V and 4 bases from J, the junction kept 3 bases outside the gene matches. The CDR3 spans 14 residues. Per the germline V gene, CDR1 is SGHDT and CDR2 is YYEEEE. Here the CDR3 DNA reads TGTGCCAGCAGCTTTCTAGCGGGAGCGTACGAGCAGTACTTC. Translated: CASSFLAGAYEQYF.

A few counts support this clone. The chain has TRBV19 and TRBJ2-4, with 10 bases fitting TRBD1. Trimming removed 9 bases from V and 6 bases from J; junction bases left unmatched: 2. This CDR3 spans 12 amino acids. Germline CDR1 is LNHDA and CDR2 is SQIVND (reference sequence). CDR3 nucleotides: TGTGCCAGCGGGACAGGGGCAAACATTCAGTACTTC. This translates into CASGTGANIQYF.

The V gene is TRBV30, the J gene TRBJ1-1; D ambiguous. V was shortened by 6 bases and J by 4 bases, with 12 bases between the two germline ends. The CDR3 length is 12 residues. Germline CDR1 GTSNPN, CDR2 SVGIG (reference sequence). CDR3: CACTGSGTEAFF. For the CDR3, the DNA is TGTGCCTGCACGGGGAGCGGCACTGAAGCTTTCTTT.

This clone was recorded a few times. V and J are TRBV7-6 and TRBJ2-5, with D hard to call. The CDR3 contains 14 residues. Germline V lookup: CDR1 SGHVS, CDR2 FNYEAQ. Trimming pared 5 bases from V and 3 bases from J, leaving 13 bases between. CDR3 loop: CASSASGLEETQYF. CDR3 coding DNA: TGTGCCAGCAGCGCCAGTGGGCTAGAAGAGACCCAGTACTTC. Supplemented by reference TRBV7-6 and TRBJ2-5, the full variable domain reads GAGVSQSPRYKVTKRGQDVALRCDPISGHVSLYWYRQALGQGPEFLTYFNYEAQQDKSGLPNDRFSAERPEGSISTLTIQRTEQRDSAMYRCASSASGLEETQYFGPGTRLLVL.

J is TRBJ2-1 and V is TRBV30; 7 positions match TRBD2. Germline CDR1 is GTSNPN and CDR2 is SVGIG (reference sequence). The J segment lost 7 bases and the V segment lost 4 bases, leaving 13 bases of the junction unmatched. The CDR3 runs 15 residues. The CDR3 is CAWTRGGSTLNEQFF. CDR3 sequence (DNA): TGTGCCTGGACGCGAGGCGGGAGTACGTTGAATGAGCAGTTCTTC.

This clone was counted between two and nine times. The V call is TRBV28, the J call TRBJ2-7; D is possibly TRBD2 (6 bases). The CDR3 contains 14 residues. Germline assignment: CDR1 MDHEN and CDR2 SYDVKM. Trimming left V 5 bases short and J 2 bases short, with 13 bases between. Here the CDR3 reads CASSPAGSTYEQYF. The CDR3, as DNA: TGTGCCAGCAGTCCCGCGGGGTCAACCTACGAGCAGTACTTC.

Only a few counts were recorded for this clone. The chain joins TRBV30 to TRBJ1-3; the D is unclear. The germline V gene has CDR1 GTSNPN and CDR2 SVGIG (reference sequence). V was shortened by 5 bases and J by 0 bases, with 8 bases between the two germline ends. The CDR3 is made up of 13 amino acids. In DNA, the CDR3 is TGTGCCTGGGGAGAAAACTCTGGAAACACCATATATTTT. Encoded protein: CAWGENSGNTIYF.

The genes are TRBV18 and TRBJ2-1; no definite D call. The CDR3 is 14 residues long. Germline V gives CDR1 KGHSH, CDR2 LQKENI. V dropped 2 bases and J dropped 3 bases, with 8 bases sitting between them. CDR3 sequence (DNA): TGTGCCAGCTCACCATCGTTCGGCTACAATGAGCAGTTCTTC. Residues: CASSPSFGYNEQFF.

The chain is built from TRBV4-1 and TRBJ2-1, with TRBD2 matching 11 bases. J was trimmed by 2 bases and V by 0 bases; bases with no gene match: 9. The CDR3 extends over 19 amino acids. Germline assignment: CDR1 MGHRA and CDR2 YSYEKL. CDR3 DNA sequence: TGCGCCAGCAGCCAAGATCGGGCTAGCGGGAGGCAAACCTACAATGAGCAGTTCTTC. Encoded protein: CASSQDRASGRQTYNEQFF.

This sequence joins TRBV6-6 and TRBJ2-7; 7 bases agree with TRBD2. V dropped 0 bases and J dropped 0; count of bases not matched to a gene: 5. The length of the CDR3 is 16 residues. Germline V gene data show CDR1 as MNHNY and CDR2 as SVGAGI (reference sequence). The CDR3 nucleotides read TGTGCCAGCAGTTACTCGAAAGCGGGGCCCTCCTACGAGCAGTACTTC. This sequence encodes CASSYSKAGPSYEQYF.

This clone occurred a few times. The genes are TRBV7-2 and TRBJ2-3; the D gene is possibly TRBD1 (5 bases). V dropped 5 bases and J dropped 8 bases, with 14 bases sitting between them. The CDR3 is 13 residues long. Germline CDR1 and CDR2: SGHTA and FQGNSA. The CDR3 protein is CASSPREGATQYF. The DNA of the CDR3 is TGTGCCAGCAGCCCCAGGGAAGGGGCTACGCAGTATTTT.

This chain connects TRBV30 to TRBJ2-1; the D gene could be TRBD1 or TRBD2 (5 bases each). Germline V gives CDR1 GTSNPN, CDR2 SVGIG (reference sequence). The germline V and J ends were trimmed by 2 bases and 4 bases, with 15 bases remaining between them. The CDR3 totals 15 residues. The DNA for the CDR3 is TGTGCCTGGAGTCGATGGGGACCCCAGTACAATGAGCAGTTCTTC. It specifies CAWSRWGPQYNEQFF.

This chain connects TRBV29-1 to TRBJ2-3, with TRBD1 identical over 7 bases. Germline V CDR1 and CDR2: SQVTM, ANQGSEA. J lost 1 base, V lost 7 bases, and 8 bases had no gene match. This CDR3 is 14 amino acids long. The DNA for the CDR3 is TGCAGCGACAGACAGGGCCGGGGCACAGATACGCAGTATTTT. Encoded protein: CSDRQGRGTDTQYF.

This clone showed up just a few times. The V call is TRBV19, the J call TRBJ2-3, with D possibly being TRBD1 or TRBD2 (5 bases each). V gave up 4 bases and J gave up 1 base, with 24 bases separating them. This CDR3 region has 19 residues. In germline, CDR1 is LNHDA, CDR2 SQIVND (reference sequence). The CDR3 region is CASSKSGPNSPEGTDTQYF. The CDR3 DNA sequence: TGTGCCAGTAGTAAGTCGGGGCCGAATTCTCCGGAGGGCACAGATACGCAGTATTTT.

This clone was recorded a few times. J is TRBJ1-5 and V is TRBV29-1; the D gene is possibly TRBD1 (5 bases). CDR3 length: 13 residues. Germline-derived CDR1 and CDR2 are SQVTM and ANQGSEA. V was pared by 5 bases and J by 7 bases, with 15 bases between. This CDR3 reads CSVLFGAGQPQHF. CDR3 DNA: TGCAGCGTTCTCTTCGGGGCGGGACAGCCCCAGCATTTT.